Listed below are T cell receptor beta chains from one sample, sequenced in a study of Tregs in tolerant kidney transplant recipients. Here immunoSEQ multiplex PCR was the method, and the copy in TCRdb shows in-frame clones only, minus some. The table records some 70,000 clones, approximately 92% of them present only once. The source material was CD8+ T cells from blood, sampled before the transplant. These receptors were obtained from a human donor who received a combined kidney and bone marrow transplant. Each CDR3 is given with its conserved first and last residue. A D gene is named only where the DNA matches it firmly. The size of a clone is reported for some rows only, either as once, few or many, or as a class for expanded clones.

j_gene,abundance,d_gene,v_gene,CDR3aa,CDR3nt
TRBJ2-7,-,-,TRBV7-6,CASSLVGDISYEQYF,TGTGCCAGCAGCTTAGTGGGGGACATTAGCTACGAGCAGTACTTC
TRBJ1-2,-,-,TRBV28,CASKAAGDNFLANYGYTF,TGTGCCAGCAAAGCGGCAGGGGATAACTTCTTGGCTAACTATGGCTACACCTTC
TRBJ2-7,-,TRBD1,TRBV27,CASRTGLGEQYF,TGTGCCAGCCGGACAGGGTTAGGCGAGCAGTACTTC
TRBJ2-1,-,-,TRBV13,CASSLGRNEQFF,TGTGCCAGCAGCCTGGGGAGGAATGAGCAGTTCTTC
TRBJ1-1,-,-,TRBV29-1,CSVAGATVEAFF,TGCAGCGTTGCAGGGGCGACTGTTGAAGCTTTCTTT
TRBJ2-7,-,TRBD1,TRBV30,CAWTPGQGIYEQYF,TGTGCCTGGACCCCGGGACAGGGGATTTACGAGCAGTACTTC
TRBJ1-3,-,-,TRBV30,CASDSHSGNTIYF,TGTGCCTCGGACAGCCACTCTGGAAACACCATATATTTT
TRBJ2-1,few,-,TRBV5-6,CASRRQGEAYNEQFF,TGTGCCAGCCGCCGCCAGGGGGAGGCGTACAATGAGCAGTTCTTC
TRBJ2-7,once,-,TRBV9,CASSPAGRVHEQYF,TGTGCCAGCAGCCCAGCGGGCAGGGTCCACGAGCAGTACTTC
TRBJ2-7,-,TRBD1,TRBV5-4,CASSKDRGPYEQYF,TGTGCCAGCAGCAAGGACAGGGGACCCTACGAGCAGTACTTC
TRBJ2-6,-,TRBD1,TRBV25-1,CASSEGDSWYSGANVLTF,TGTGCCAGCAGTGAGGGGGACAGTTGGTACTCTGGGGCCAACGTCCTGACTTTC
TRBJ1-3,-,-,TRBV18,CASSPRDSLSGNTIYF,TGTGCCAGCTCACCCAGAGACAGCCTCTCTGGAAACACCATATATTTT
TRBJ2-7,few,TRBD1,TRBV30,CAWSTGTGSYEQYF,TGTGCCTGGAGTACCGGGACAGGGAGCTACGAGCAGTACTTC
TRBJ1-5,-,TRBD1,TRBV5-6,CASSPGGGNQPQHF,TGTGCCAGCAGCCCAGGGGGAGGCAATCAGCCTCAGCATTTT
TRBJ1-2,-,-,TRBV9,CASSVALGANGYTF,TGTGCCAGCAGCGTAGCCTTGGGGGCAAATGGCTACACCTTC
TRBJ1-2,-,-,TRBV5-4,CASSPQGGGWYGYTF,TGTGCCAGCAGCCCCCAAGGGGGGGGGTGGTATGGCTACACCTTC
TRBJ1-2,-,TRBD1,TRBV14,CASSQFRTGGPYGYTF,TGTGCCAGCAGCCAATTCCGGACAGGGGGGCCCTATGGCTACACCTTC
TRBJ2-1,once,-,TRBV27,CASSFYSGHEQFF,TGTGCCAGCAGTTTTTACAGCGGGCATGAGCAGTTCTTC
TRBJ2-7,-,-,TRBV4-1,CASSHAGKSSYEQYF,TGCGCCAGCAGCCACGCCGGGAAAAGCTCCTACGAGCAGTACTTC
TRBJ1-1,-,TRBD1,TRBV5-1,CASSLGQGITEAFF,TGCGCCAGCAGCTTGGGACAGGGGATAACTGAAGCTTTCTTT
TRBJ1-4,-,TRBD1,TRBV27,CASSPFTGANEKLFF,TGTGCCAGCAGTCCTTTCACAGGGGCTAATGAAAAACTGTTTTTT
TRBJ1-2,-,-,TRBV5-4,CASSLGSPSIRDNYGYTF,TGTGCCAGCAGCTTGGGAAGTCCCTCCATTCGGGATAACTATGGCTACACCTTC
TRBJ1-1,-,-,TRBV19,CASSPGLDTEAFF,TGTGCCAGTAGTCCAGGGCTGGACACTGAAGCTTTCTTT
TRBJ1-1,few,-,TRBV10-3,CAISESGGPPEAFF,TGTGCCATCAGTGAGTCGGGAGGGCCCCCTGAAGCTTTCTTT
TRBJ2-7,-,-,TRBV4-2,CASSQQGGTYEQYF,TGTGCCAGCAGCCAACAGGGGGGAACCTACGAGCAGTACTTC
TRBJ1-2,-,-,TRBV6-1,CASSEAHLGLGGYTF,TGTGCCAGCAGTGAAGCTCACCTTGGACTGGGGGGCTACACCTTC
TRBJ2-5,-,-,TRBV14,CASSQEWLERWETQYF,TGTGCCAGCAGCCAAGAATGGCTGGAGCGGTGGGAGACCCAGTACTTC
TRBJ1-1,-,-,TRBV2,CASSEFDRSGAEAFF,TGTGCCAGCAGTGAATTTGACAGGAGTGGCGCTGAAGCTTTCTTT
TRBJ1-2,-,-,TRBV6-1,CASSVGSNYGYTF,TGTGCCAGCAGTGTGGGCAGTAACTATGGCTACACCTTC
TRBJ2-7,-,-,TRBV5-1,CASSFYPSSGARSYEQYF,TGCGCCAGCAGCTTTTACCCCTCAAGCGGAGCTCGCTCCTACGAGCAGTACTTC
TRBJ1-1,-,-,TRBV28,CASSPWARGAGTEAFF,TGTGCCAGCAGCCCCTGGGCCCGGGGGGCAGGCACTGAAGCTTTCTTT
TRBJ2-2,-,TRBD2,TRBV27,CASRLAAFGELFF,TGTGCCAGCAGACTAGCGGCGTTCGGGGAGCTGTTTTTT
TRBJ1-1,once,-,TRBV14,CASSQKVRELQNTEAFF,TGTGCCAGCAGCCAAAAGGTTCGGGAACTCCAAAACACTGAAGCTTTCTTT
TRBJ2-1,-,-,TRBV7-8,CASSSPGGVNNEQFF,TGTGCCAGCAGCTCACCTGGAGGGGTTAACAATGAGCAGTTCTTC
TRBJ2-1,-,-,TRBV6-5,CASRPTGQHNEQFF,TGTGCCAGCAGACCTACTGGACAGCACAATGAGCAGTTCTTC
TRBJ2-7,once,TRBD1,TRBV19,CASSPGQGSSYEQYF,TGTGCCAGTAGTCCGGGACAGGGGAGCTCCTACGAGCAGTACTTC
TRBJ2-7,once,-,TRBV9,CASSVATAYEQYF,TGTGCCAGCAGCGTAGCTACGGCCTACGAGCAGTACTTC
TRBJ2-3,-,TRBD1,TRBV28,CASSSDRDREGDTQYF,TGTGCCAGCAGTTCCGACCGGGACAGGGAGGGGGATACGCAGTATTTT
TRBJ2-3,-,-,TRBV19,CASSIVAPPDTQYF,TGTGCCAGTAGTATAGTAGCCCCGCCGGATACGCAGTATTTT
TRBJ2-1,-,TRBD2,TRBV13,CASSVQSGGNEQFF,TGTGCCAGCAGCGTACAGAGCGGGGGCAATGAGCAGTTCTTC
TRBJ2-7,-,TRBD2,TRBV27,CASSPYPSGSSGEQYF,TGTGCCAGCAGTCCCTACCCTAGCGGCTCGAGTGGGGAGCAGTACTTC
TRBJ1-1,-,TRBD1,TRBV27,CASNRGGFTNTEAFF,TGTGCCAGTAACAGGGGGGGTTTTACGAACACTGAAGCTTTCTTT
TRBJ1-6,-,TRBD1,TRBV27,CASSLAGQGVSPLHF,TGTGCCAGCAGTTTAGCGGGACAGGGGGTTTCACCCCTCCACTTT
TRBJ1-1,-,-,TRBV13,CASSPRQVWTEAFF,TGTGCCAGCAGCCCCAGACAGGTGTGGACTGAAGCTTTCTTT
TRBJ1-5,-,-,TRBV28,CASSLVRGWGDSNQPQHF,TGTGCCAGCAGTTTAGTCCGCGGGTGGGGGGATAGCAATCAGCCCCAGCATTTT
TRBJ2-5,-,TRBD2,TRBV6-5,CASSLVGRETQYF,TGTGCCAGCAGTCTAGTCGGGAGGGAGACCCAGTACTTC
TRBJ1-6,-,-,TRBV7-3,CASSQGGTSPLHF,TGTGCCAGCAGCCAGGGTGGTACTTCACCCCTCCACTTT
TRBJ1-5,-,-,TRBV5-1,CASSLGGVSNQPQHF,TGCGCCAGCAGCTTGGGAGGAGTTAGCAATCAGCCCCAGCATTTT
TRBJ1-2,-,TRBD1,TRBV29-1,CSVELGQGDHNYGYTF,TGCAGCGTTGAACTGGGACAGGGGGACCACAACTATGGCTACACCTTC
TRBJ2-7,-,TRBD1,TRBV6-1,CASSPEGTGGNEQYF,TGTGCCAGCAGCCCAGAAGGGACAGGGGGAAACGAGCAGTACTTC
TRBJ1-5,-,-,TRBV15,CATSRDVRGTYQPQHF,TGTGCCACCAGCAGAGACGTCAGGGGAACTTACCAGCCCCAGCATTTT
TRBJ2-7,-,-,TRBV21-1,CASSKTKGTSEYEQYF,TGTGCCAGCAGCAAAACCAAGGGGACTAGCGAATACGAGCAGTACTTC
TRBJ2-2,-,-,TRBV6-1,CASPRQNTGELFF,TGTGCCAGCCCCAGACAGAACACCGGGGAGCTGTTTTTT